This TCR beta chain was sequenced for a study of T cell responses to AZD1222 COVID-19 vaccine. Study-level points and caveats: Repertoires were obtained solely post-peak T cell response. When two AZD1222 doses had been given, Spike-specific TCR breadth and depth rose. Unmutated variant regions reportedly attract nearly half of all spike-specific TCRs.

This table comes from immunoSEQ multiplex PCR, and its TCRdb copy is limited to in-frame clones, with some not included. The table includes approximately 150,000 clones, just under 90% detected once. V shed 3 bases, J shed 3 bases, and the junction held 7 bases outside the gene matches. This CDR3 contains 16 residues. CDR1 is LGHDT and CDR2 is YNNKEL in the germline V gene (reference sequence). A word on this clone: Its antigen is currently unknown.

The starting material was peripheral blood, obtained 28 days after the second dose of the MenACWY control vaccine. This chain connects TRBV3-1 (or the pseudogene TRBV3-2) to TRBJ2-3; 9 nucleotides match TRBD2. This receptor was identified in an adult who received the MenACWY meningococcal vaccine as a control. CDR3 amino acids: CASSHRIAGATDTQYF. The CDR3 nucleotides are TGTGCCAGCAGCCATCGTATAGCGGGAGCAACAGATACGCAGTATTTT.